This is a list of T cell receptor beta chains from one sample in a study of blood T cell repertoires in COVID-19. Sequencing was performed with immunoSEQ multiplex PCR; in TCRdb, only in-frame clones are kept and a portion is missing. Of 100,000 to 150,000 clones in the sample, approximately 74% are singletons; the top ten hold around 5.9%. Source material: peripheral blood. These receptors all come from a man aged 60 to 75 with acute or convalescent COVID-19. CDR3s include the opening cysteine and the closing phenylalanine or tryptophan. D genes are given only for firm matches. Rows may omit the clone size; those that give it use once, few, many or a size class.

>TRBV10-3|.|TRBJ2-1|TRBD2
CAISGGTSGKVVEQFF
TGTGCCATCAGTGGTGGTACTAGCGGGAAGGTGGTTGAGCAGTTCTTC
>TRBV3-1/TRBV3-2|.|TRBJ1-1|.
CASRPRDKNTEAFF
TGTGCCAGCAGGCCCCGGGACAAGAACACTGAAGCTTTCTTT
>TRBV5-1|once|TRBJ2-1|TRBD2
CASSPASGGHNEQFF
TGCGCCAGCAGCCCGGCTAGCGGGGGGCACAATGAGCAGTTCTTC
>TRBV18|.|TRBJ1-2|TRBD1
CASSPQGANYGYTF
TGTGCCAGCTCACCACAGGGGGCCAACTATGGCTACACCTTC
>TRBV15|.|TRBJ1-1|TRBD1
CATSRTGLNTEAFF
TGTGCCACCAGTAGGACAGGTTTGAACACTGAAGCTTTCTTT
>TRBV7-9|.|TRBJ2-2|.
CASSLDYSTNTGELFF
TGTGCCAGCAGCTTAGACTATTCGACGAACACCGGGGAGCTGTTTTTT
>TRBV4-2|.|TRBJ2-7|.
CASSQAGTIYEQYF
TGTGCCAGCAGCCAGGCCGGGACAATCTACGAGCAGTACTTC
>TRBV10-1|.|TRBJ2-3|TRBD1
CASSEEAGQGSDTQYF
TGCGCCAGCAGTGAGGAGGCTGGACAGGGGTCAGATACGCAGTATTTT
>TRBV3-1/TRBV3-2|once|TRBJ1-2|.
CASSQLDNTYGYTF
TGTGCCAGCAGCCAATTGGACAACACCTATGGCTACACCTTC
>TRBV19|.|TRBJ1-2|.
CASSQPSGGYTF
TGTGCCAGTAGCCAACCTTCCGGGGGCTACACCTTC
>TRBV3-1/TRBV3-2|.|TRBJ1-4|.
CASSQGTYGKLFF
TGTGCCAGCAGCCAGGGGACTTACGGGAAACTGTTTTTT
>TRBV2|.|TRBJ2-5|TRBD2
CAGRGGSFQETQYF
TGTGCCGGTCGAGGCGGGAGTTTCCAAGAGACCCAGTACTTC
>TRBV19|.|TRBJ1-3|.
CATPRPLGNTIYF
TGTGCCACTCCTCGTCCGCTAGGAAACACCATATATTTT
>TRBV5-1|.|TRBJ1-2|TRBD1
CASSFGGTAANYGYTF
TGCGCCAGCAGCTTCGGCGGGACAGCAGCTAACTATGGCTACACCTTC
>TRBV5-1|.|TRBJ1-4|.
CASSRQHNEKLFF
TGCGCCAGCAGCCGACAACATAATGAAAAACTGTTTTTT
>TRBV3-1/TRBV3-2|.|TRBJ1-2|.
CASSRLEANYGYTF
TGTGCCAGCAGCCGCCTCGAGGCTAACTATGGCTACACCTTC
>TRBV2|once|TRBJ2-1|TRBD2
CASTILLAGVQFF
TGTGCCAGCACCATCTTACTAGCGGGAGTACAGTTCTTC
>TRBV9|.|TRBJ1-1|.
CASSVRMNTEAFF
TGTGCCAGCAGCGTCAGGATGAACACTGAAGCTTTCTTT
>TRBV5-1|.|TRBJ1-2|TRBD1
CASSFWTGLGYTF
TGCGCCAGCAGCTTCTGGACAGGGCTGGGCTACACCTTC
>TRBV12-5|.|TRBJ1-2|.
CASGTGLSYGYTF
TGTGCTAGTGGGACAGGTTTATCCTATGGCTACACCTTC
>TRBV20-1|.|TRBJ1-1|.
CSASGVATRGTEAFF
TGCAGTGCTAGTGGGGTCGCAACTCGGGGTACTGAAGCTTTCTTT
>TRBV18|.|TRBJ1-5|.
CASSGGQPLGQPQHF
TGTGCCAGCTCGGGTGGGCAGCCTCTTGGACAGCCCCAGCATTTT
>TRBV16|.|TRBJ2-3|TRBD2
CASRQDLGTNTQYF
TGTGCCAGCAGACAGGACCTGGGGACTAATACGCAGTATTTT